This T cell receptor (beta chain) comes out of a study of cytomegalovirus exposure and HLA in healthy donors. CDR3 length: 12 residues. CDR1 is LNHDA and CDR2 is SQIVND in the germline V gene (reference sequence). The J segment lost 2 bases and the V segment lost 9 bases, leaving 1 base of the junction unmatched. The PCR made use of 60 Vbeta and 13 Jbeta primers. Assay: immunoSEQ multiplex PCR; the TCRdb copy retains only in-frame clones and omits some. The sample has roughly 100,000 clones; nearly 80% are singletons. Sequencing was performed on PBMCs. The TCR sequence derives from a man between 25 and 39 years old in good health and CMV-seronegative. The rearrangement uses TRBV19 and TRBJ2-7; TRBD1 agrees at 10 bases. CDR3 sequence: CASGTGAYEQYF. The CDR3 DNA reads TGTGCCAGCGGGACAGGGGCCTACGAGCAGTACTTC.